The clone carrying this T cell receptor beta chain was recorded at least ten times. Its antigen is undetermined. V was cut by 2 bases and J by 8 bases, with 19 bases left in between. This CDR3 spans 16 amino acids. TCRdb fed the 5' RACE reads into MiXCR, producing one record per CDR3 protein. Of approximately 100,000 distinct CDR3 sequences listed, 7.5% to 9% are singletons. This sample is part of a study of CD8 T cells in ankylosing spondylitis. Findings and caveats of the study: Earlier studies detected some motif variants in reactive arthritis synovial fluid and blood. Clones linked to disease were reported to show significant enrichment in matched ankylosing spondylitis synovial fluid. A motif in TCR beta, a set of seven to nine highly homologous variants, appeared characteristic of ankylosing spondylitis blood. Relatively rare in peripheral blood, disease-linked clones were also CD8+.

Sequenced input: blood, either unsorted or a sorted T cell fraction (not recorded which). The rearrangement uses TRBV12-3 or TRBV12-4 and TRBJ2-1; D is unclear. This sequence originates from a male donor with ankylosing spondylitis or in good health (not recorded which). CDR3 coding DNA: TGTGCCAGCAGTTTAATGGTTGTCAGATTAGCATATGAGCAGTTCTTC. Translation gives CASSLMVVRLAYEQFF.